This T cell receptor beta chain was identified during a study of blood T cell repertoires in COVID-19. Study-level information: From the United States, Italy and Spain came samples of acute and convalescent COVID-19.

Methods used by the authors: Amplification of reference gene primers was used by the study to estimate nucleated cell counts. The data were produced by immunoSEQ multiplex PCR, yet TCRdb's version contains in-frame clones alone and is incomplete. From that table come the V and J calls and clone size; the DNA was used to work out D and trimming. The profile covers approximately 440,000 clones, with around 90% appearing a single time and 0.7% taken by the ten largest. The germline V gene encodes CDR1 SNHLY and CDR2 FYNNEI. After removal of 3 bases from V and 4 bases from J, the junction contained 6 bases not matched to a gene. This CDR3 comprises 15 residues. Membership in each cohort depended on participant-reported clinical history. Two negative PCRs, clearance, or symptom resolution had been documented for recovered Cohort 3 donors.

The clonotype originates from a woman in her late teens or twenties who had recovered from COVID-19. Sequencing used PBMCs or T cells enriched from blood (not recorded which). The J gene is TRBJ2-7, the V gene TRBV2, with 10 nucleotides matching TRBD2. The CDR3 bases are TGTGCCAGCAGTGATAGAACTAGCGGGGCGTACGAGCAGTACTTC. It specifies CASSDRTSGAYEQYF.